This T cell receptor beta chain derives from a study of T cells in Graves' hyperthyroidism and ophthalmopathy (dated by TCRdb to between 2017 and 2020). With respect to the entire study: Peripheral blood samples were taken at initial diagnosis, before any treatment was given. To identify distinguishing TCR V-J signatures, a discovery cohort of around 100 patients was used, comprising under 45 with Graves' ophthalmopathy and under 60 with stable Graves' hyperthyroidism. Prospective prediction of ophthalmopathy was tested in an independent validation cohort consisting of about 20 hyperthyroidism patients and around 16 patients who later progressed to ophthalmopathy. For training and testing, the 80 to 100 patients in the discovery cohort were randomly divided in a 7:3 ratio. Thyroid tissue and blood T-cell repertoires from roughly 6 Graves' hyperthyroidism patients were also compared in the study. After blood sampling, hyperthyroidism patients were treated with methimazole at a starting dose of 30 mg daily, and ophthalmopathy patients were treated with high-dose intravenous methylprednisolone. TCR Vbeta CDR3 sequencing of some 140 peripheral blood samples (approximately 44 ophthalmopathy, around 80 hyperthyroidism and roughly 17 progressor patients) is reported in the paper.

This clonotype was seen repeatedly, ten times or more. The clone's antigen remains unknown. No base-level quality is on record; no much larger clone is a single base apart. Hyperthyroidism patients were newly diagnosed, had a disease duration of under 2 months, and were aged 18 to 65 years. The study excluded patients with uncontrolled infections, other autoimmune diseases, pregnancy or lactation. Clinical symptoms, serum thyroxine and TRAb, thyroid ultrasound, and orbital computed tomography formed the basis for the diagnoses. Blood from progressor patients was collected at the time of first diagnosis with hyperthyroidism, before any ophthalmopathy symptoms had appeared. PBMCs were separated from around 9.1 ml of fresh peripheral blood using Ficoll-Paque density gradient centrifugation. Progressor patients were first diagnosed with Graves' hyperthyroidism and then developed ophthalmopathy during follow-up. Total RNA was extracted using Trizol reagent, and RNA quality was assessed on an Agilent 2100 Bioanalyzer.

Broader findings and caveats from the paper: Most expanded thyroid clonotypes (frequency above 0.001) were also found in blood, which suggests that blood repertoires may mirror thyroid immune responses. A 13 V-J signature model separated ophthalmopathy from stable hyperthyroidism, with roughly 88% sensitivity and 81% to 83% specificity in cross-validation and 80%/75% in testing. Sample size was not statistically predetermined, and blinding of investigators to group allocation was not performed. During validation, the model predicted progression to ophthalmopathy a median of around 6 months ahead of onset, with 70.59% sensitivity and around 73% specificity.

The TCR beta CDR3 regions were amplified from RNA transcripts. The TCR CDR3 was subjected to a first round of RT-PCR using the HTBI primer set and the Qiagen OneStep RT-PCR kit. Libraries were constructed in a second round of multiplex PCR, after which size selection and purification were carried out. Sequencing of the libraries was done on an Illumina HiSeq2000 using paired-end 100 bp reads. Regarding the original processing steps: SOAPnuke was used to process the raw data, throwing out any read that contained adapters or uncalled bases, had a mean Phred below 15, or lacked an exact constant-primer or identifier match. COPE v1.2.5 was used to merge the high-quality paired reads, and each unique nucleotide sequence was defined as a clonotype. MiTCR v1.1 was used to align clonotypes to the IMGT TRBV, TRBD and TRBJ reference segments. Analysis was restricted to V-J combinations with a frequency above 0.0001, which covered 99% to 99.2% of repertoires. A TCS score was defined as the ratio between F50 (clonal expansion) and ExV (chaos), using BLOSUM62-based TCRdist between CDR3 peptides within each V-J. Welch's t-statistics and random forest reduced several hundred V-J features to under 15, which were used in a naive Bayes classifier (R e1071). TCRdb redid the processing of the public reads, applying fastp at Q25 and MiXCR, and retained in-frame beta chains. CDR3 protein duplicates are merged, each entry listing the most common genes and DNA. TCRdb, not the original authors, processed these V and J calls. Within this sample are about 280,000 distinct CDR3 sequences, with approximately 26% of them counted one time only. Around 28% of the sample lies in the top ten.

The germline V gene encodes CDR1 DFQATT and CDR2 SNEGSKA (reference sequence). The CDR3 holds 14 amino acids from the cysteine to the phenylalanine. CDR3 DNA is the only sequence kept; it has 42 bases, read in frame from the first base. Trimming accounts for 8 bases at V and 3 bases at J, while the number of junction bases matched to no gene is 13. Specimen: blood. The receptor was derived from a man aged 40-49 years with Graves' hyperthyroidism that later progressed to Graves' ophthalmopathy. Rearrangement joined TRBV20-1 to TRBJ2-7, with 7 middle bases fitting TRBD1. CDR3 region: CSTVGGQPNYEQYF. The DNA is TGCAGTACTGTTGGGGGACAGCCAAACTACGAGCAGTACTTC.